The 12 T cell receptor beta chains below were found in one sample sequenced in a study of shared clonotypes between healthy human individuals. The naive CD8 population came from CD45RO-negative cells selected for CCR7, without terminally differentiated effector memory CD45RA+ cells. Assay: immunoSEQ multiplex PCR; the TCRdb copy retains only in-frame clones and omits some. This table holds roughly 2,000,000 clones, 90% to 95% found once. Sequencing was done on a sample of naive CD8+ T cells from PBMCs. The receptor set was obtained from a man aged 18-30 years in good health. Some clones in this sample may be carry-over from other donors' samples.

The chain recombines TRBV6-5 with TRBJ2-7, with 11 nucleotides matching TRBD1. Per germline, CDR1 MNHEY and CDR2 SVGAGI. This CDR3 is built from 15 residues. With V trimmed by 2 bases and J by 6 bases, 6 bases remained unmatched. The CDR3 DNA sequence: TGTGCCAGCAGTTACGCCGCCGGGACAGGGGGCGAGCAGTACTTC. It codes for CASSYAAGTGGEQYF.

The chain joins TRBV28 to TRBJ2-7, with TRBD2 matching 8 bases. The CDR3 extends over 16 amino acids. Germline V gene lookup returns CDR1 MDHEN and CDR2 SYDVKM. V dropped 3 bases and J dropped 0; count of bases not matched to a gene: 7. CDR3 nucleotide sequence: TGTGCCAGCAGTTTTGTTTTAGCGGGGAGCTCCTACGAGCAGTACTTC. It specifies CASSFVLAGSSYEQYF.

The rearrangement uses TRBV10-3 and TRBJ1-2; D might be TRBD1 (6 bases). V lost 5 bases and J lost 6, with 13 bases in between. CDR1 and CDR2 (germline): ENHRY, SYGVKD. The CDR3 covers 13 residues. In DNA form, the CDR3 reads TGTGCCATCAGTCGGGTCAGGGGTAATGGCTACACCTTC. As protein: CAISRVRGNGYTF.

The V and J genes are TRBV19 and TRBJ2-5; TRBD2 aligns across 14 bases. This CDR3 has 15 residues. V was clipped by 9 bases and J by 5 bases; unmatched bases: 8. In germline, CDR1 is LNHDA, CDR2 SQIVND (reference sequence). DNA for the CDR3: TGTGCCAGCAAAGGACTAGCGGGAGGAGGGGAGACCCAGTACTTC. This codes for CASKGLAGGGETQYF. Together with reference TRBV19 and TRBJ2-5, the CDR3 gives the full variable domain: DGGITQSPKYLFRKEGQNVTLSCEQNLNHDAMYWYRQDPGQGLRLIYYSQIVNDFQKGDIAEGYSVSREKKESFPLTVTSAQKNPTAFYLCASKGLAGGGETQYFGPGTRLLVL.

The gene calls are TRBV6-1 and TRBJ2-1; 13 bases fit TRBD2. CDR3 length equals 15 residues. The germline V gene encodes CDR1 MNHNS and CDR2 SASEGT. Trimming cost V 7 bases and J 5 bases; bases outside gene matches: 5. Written as DNA, the CDR3 is TGTGCCAGCACGGGACTAGCGGGGAAAAACAATGAGCAGTTCTTC. Protein: CASTGLAGKNNEQFF.

The V gene is TRBV27, the J gene TRBJ1-5; 7 bases agree with TRBD1. Germline V CDR1 and CDR2: MNHEY, SMNVEV (reference sequence). The CDR3 is made up of 14 amino acids. The trim removed 6 bases at V and 9 bases at J, leaving 11 bases unmatched. The DNA for the CDR3 is TGTGCCAGCAGCTGGGGGCAGGGGGGTTGGCCCCAGCATTTT. Protein product: CASSWGQGGWPQHF.

This clone was found once. V and J are TRBV27 and TRBJ2-3, with D hard to call. CDR3 size: 14 residues. With 4 bases removed from V and 2 bases from J, the gap between germline ends came to 10 bases. Germline CDR1 MNHEY, CDR2 SMNVEV (reference sequence). The CDR3 protein is CASSSDPITDTQYF. The CDR3 DNA follows: TGTGCCAGCAGTTCCGACCCCATCACAGATACGCAGTATTTT.

This clone came up once. In the same sample, other DNA sequences code for this CDR3. V gene TRBV5-1 combines with J gene TRBJ1-1; TRBD1 agrees at 9 bases. This CDR3 spans 14 amino acids. V lost 3 bases, J lost 2 bases, and 2 bases stayed unmatched. Germline V gives CDR1 SGHRS, CDR2 YFSETQ. This CDR3 is CASSWTGVNTEAFF. The CDR3 DNA follows: TGCGCCAGCAGCTGGACAGGGGTCAACACTGAAGCTTTCTTT.

This chain uses TRBV7-6 with TRBJ1-4; D not resolved. The CDR3 is made up of 17 amino acids. The V gene lost 1 base and the J gene lost 2 bases, with 14 bases spanning the gap. Germline CDR1 SGHVS, CDR2 FNYEAQ. The CDR3 sequence: CASSLVRWGGTNEKLFF. The CDR3 nucleotides read TGTGCCAGCAGCTTAGTTCGCTGGGGAGGCACTAATGAAAAACTGTTTTTT.

The V gene is TRBV6-6, the J gene TRBJ2-3; 9 nucleotides agree with TRBD1. CDR3 length equals 15 residues. Germline values: CDR1 MNHNY, CDR2 SVGAGI (reference sequence). The trim removed 2 bases at V and 6 bases at J, leaving 6 bases unmatched. The CDR3: CASSYADRGGDTQYF. CDR3 DNA: TGTGCCAGCAGTTACGCAGACAGGGGGGGGGATACGCAGTATTTT.

To note about this clone: The same CDR3 arises from other DNA sequences in this sample as well. The gene calls are TRBV19 and TRBJ2-7; 9 bases are a match to TRBD1. J was trimmed by 2 bases and V by 3 bases; bases with no gene match: 2. CDR1 is LNHDA and CDR2 is SQIVND in the germline V gene (reference sequence). This CDR3 is built from 14 residues. The DNA of the CDR3 is TGTGCCAGTAGTATTAGGGACAGGGCCTACGAGCAGTACTTC. Translating gives CASSIRDRAYEQYF.

The chain is built from TRBV6-5 and TRBJ1-2, with D unclear. Looked up from germline, CDR1 is MNHEY and CDR2 is SVGAGI. This CDR3 is 13 amino acids long. V lost 0 bases to trimming and J lost 6 bases, with 8 bases between them. CDR3 in DNA: TGTGCCAGCAGTTACTCGACCCGTAATGGCTACACCTTC. Its translation: CASSYSTRNGYTF.